This is a list of T cell receptor beta chains from one sample in a study of blood T cell repertoires in COVID-19. Sequencing was performed with immunoSEQ multiplex PCR; in TCRdb, only in-frame clones are kept and a portion is missing. The sample gives over 95,000 clones, around 89% of which show up once; approximately 4.5% is in the top ten. Sample: peripheral blood. The receptors were sampled from a woman aged 50 to 60 with acute or convalescent COVID-19. Each CDR3 is given with its conserved first and last residue. A D gene is named only where the DNA matches it firmly. Clone size, where shown, is once, few, many, or a class for clones that have expanded.

>TRBJ2-7|.|TRBV6-5|.
CASSYTGGDYEQYF
TGTGCCAGCAGTTATACAGGGGGGGACTACGAGCAGTACTTC
>TRBJ2-1|TRBD1|TRBV6-5|.
CASSPGGLGEQFF
TGTGCCAGCAGTCCAGGGGGCCTGGGTGAGCAGTTCTTC
>TRBJ1-5|.|TRBV19|.
CASSTGAVLNSNQPQHF
TGTGCCAGTAGTACAGGGGCCGTACTAAATAGCAATCAGCCCCAGCATTTT
>TRBJ2-1|.|TRBV19|.
CASIRAAGYNEQFF
TGTGCCAGTATCCGAGCGGCGGGTTACAATGAGCAGTTCTTC
>TRBJ1-2|.|TRBV19|.
CASSIGGTLGNYGYTF
TGTGCCAGTAGTATCGGCGGGACGTTGGGCAACTATGGCTACACCTTC
>TRBJ1-1|.|TRBV14|once
CASSLLIQGLSEAFF
TGTGCCAGCAGCCTATTAATACAGGGTTTGTCTGAAGCTTTCTTT
>TRBJ2-7|TRBD2|TRBV7-8|.
CASSLRLAGGPGYEQYF
TGTGCCAGCAGCTTAAGGCTAGCGGGGGGGCCGGGGTACGAGCAGTACTTC
>TRBJ1-5|TRBD1|TRBV6-5|.
CASSLQGGNQPQHF
TGTGCCAGCAGTTTACAGGGGGGCAATCAGCCCCAGCATTTT
>TRBJ1-5|.|TRBV6-5|.
CASSTGPTEPQHF
TGTGCCAGCAGTACAGGGCCCACGGAGCCCCAGCATTTT
>TRBJ2-3|.|TRBV7-3|once
CASSLTDSTDTQYF
TGTGCCAGCAGCTTGACAGATAGCACAGATACGCAGTATTTT
>TRBJ2-1|TRBD2|TRBV14|once
CASSPRGLAGVDEQFF
TGTGCCAGCAGCCCGAGGGGACTAGCGGGAGTAGATGAGCAGTTCTTC
>TRBJ1-2|.|TRBV7-8|.
CASSLDVGGASGYTF
TGTGCCAGCAGCTTAGATGTAGGGGGGGCGAGTGGCTACACCTTC
>TRBJ1-2|.|TRBV6-1|.
CASSDKGLGGGYTF
TGTGCCAGCAGTGACAAGGGCCTGGGGGGTGGCTACACCTTC
>TRBJ1-1|.|TRBV12-3/TRBV12-4|.
CASIEVEAFF
TGTGCCAGCATTGAGGTTGAAGCTTTCTTT
>TRBJ2-7|TRBD1|TRBV2|.
CASSERQGPFYEQYF
TGTGCCAGCAGTGAACGACAGGGGCCCTTCTACGAGCAGTACTTC
>TRBJ1-2|.|TRBV28|.
CASSSSREGWAYGYTF
TGTGCCAGCAGTTCCTCTAGGGAGGGGTGGGCCTATGGCTACACCTTC
>TRBJ2-1|TRBD2|TRBV30|.
CAWSARVLAGLFNEQFF
TGTGCCTGGAGTGCTCGGGTTCTAGCGGGACTTTTTAATGAGCAGTTCTTC
>TRBJ2-1|TRBD1|TRBV29-1|once
CSVYGQGPYNEQFF
TGCAGCGTTTACGGACAGGGGCCTTACAATGAGCAGTTCTTC
>TRBJ1-2|TRBD1|TRBV25-1|.
CARGQGLSYGYTF
TGTGCCAGGGGACAGGGGCTCAGCTATGGCTACACCTTC
>TRBJ1-2|.|TRBV24-1|.
CATSDLGGTAIF
TGTGCCACCAGTGATTTGGGAGGGACGGCCATCTTC
>TRBJ2-1|.|TRBV4-3|.
CASSLSSASDNEQFF
TGCGCCAGCAGCCTAAGTTCCGCTTCGGACAATGAGCAGTTCTTC
>TRBJ1-4|TRBD1|TRBV2|.
CASEGQPNEKLFF
TGTGCCAGCGAGGGACAGCCTAATGAAAAACTGTTTTTT
>TRBJ2-4|.|TRBV28|.
CASSLLTGLKNIQYF
TGTGCCAGCAGTTTATTAACAGGGCTCAAAAACATTCAGTACTTC
>TRBJ2-2|.|TRBV12-3/TRBV12-4|.
CASSRTAGELFF
TGTGCCAGCAGTCGGACTGCTGGGGAGCTGTTTTTT
>TRBJ2-5|.|TRBV12-3/TRBV12-4|.
CASSFGRASYF
TGTGCCAGCAGTTTTGGGCGGGCCTCCTACTTC
>TRBJ1-4|.|TRBV7-9|.
CASSPWTAPTEKLFF
TGTGCCAGCAGCCCCTGGACAGCCCCTACTGAAAAACTGTTTTTT
>TRBJ1-2|TRBD1|TRBV28|.
CASSLGRVVGTDSYGYTF
TGTGCCAGCAGTTTGGGTCGCGTCGTGGGGACAGATAGCTATGGCTACACCTTC
>TRBJ1-1|.|TRBV11-2|.
CASRYRDGMNTEAFF
TGTGCCAGCAGATACAGGGACGGGATGAACACTGAAGCTTTCTTT
>TRBJ1-4|.|TRBV18|few
CASSPGRTNEKLFF
TGTGCCAGCTCACCAGGCAGGACTAATGAAAAACTGTTTTTT
>TRBJ1-1|.|TRBV28|.
CASSPPRPGSNTEAFF
TGTGCCAGCAGCCCGCCTCGGCCGGGTTCGAACACTGAAGCTTTCTTT
>TRBJ2-7|.|TRBV5-1|.
CASSPFGGYEQYF
TGCGCCAGCAGCCCCTTCGGGGGCTACGAGCAGTACTTC
>TRBJ1-2|TRBD1|TRBV3-1/TRBV3-2|.
CASSQGGYLNRGSNYGYTF
TGTGCCAGCAGCCAAGGGGGCTATTTAAACAGGGGAAGTAACTATGGCTACACCTTC
>TRBJ2-2|TRBD2|TRBV30|.
CACSGGPGGELFF
TGTGCCTGTAGCGGGGGGCCCGGCGGGGAGCTGTTTTTT
>TRBJ2-1|TRBD2|TRBV10-3|.
CAISERTSGDNEQFF
TGTGCCATCAGTGAGCGGACTAGCGGAGACAATGAGCAGTTCTTC
>TRBJ2-2|TRBD2|TRBV29-1|once
CSVDRGGGSNTGELFF
TGCAGCGTTGACCGGGGGGGCGGGTCGAACACCGGGGAGCTGTTTTTT
>TRBJ2-2|.|TRBV30|.
CAWDGQNTGELFF
TGTGCCTGGGACGGACAGAACACCGGGGAGCTGTTTTTT
>TRBJ1-1|TRBD1|TRBV19|.
CASRSDRVSGTEAFF
TGTGCCAGTAGGAGTGACAGGGTAAGTGGCACTGAAGCTTTCTTT
>TRBJ1-6|.|TRBV10-3|once
CAISEAGNNSPLHF
TGTGCCATCAGTGAAGCAGGGAATAATTCACCCCTCCACTTT
>TRBJ2-1|.|TRBV7-9|.
CASSPRGSSYNEQFF
TGTGCCAGCAGCCCTAGGGGTAGCTCCTACAATGAGCAGTTCTTC
>TRBJ2-1|TRBD1|TRBV30|.
CAWSDREVSYNEQFF
TGTGCCTGGAGCGACAGGGAAGTCTCCTACAATGAGCAGTTCTTC
>TRBJ2-7|TRBD2|TRBV6-2/TRBV6-3|.
CASSDRTSGSRKYF
TGTGCCAGCAGCGACAGGACTAGCGGGAGTAGGAAGTACTTC
>TRBJ2-4|TRBD2|TRBV5-4|.
CASSKRVAGGDPQYF
TGTGCCAGCAGCAAAAGGGTCGCGGGGGGGGACCCTCAGTACTTC
>TRBJ2-1|.|TRBV28|.
CASTRGESYNEQFF
TGTGCCAGCACCAGGGGGGAGTCCTACAATGAGCAGTTCTTC
>TRBJ1-1|.|TRBV6-5|.
CASSTGSGTEAFF
TGTGCCAGCAGTACAGGGTCCGGCACTGAAGCTTTCTTT
>TRBJ2-3|.|TRBV11-3|.
CASSGQPTDTQYF
TGTGCCAGCAGCGGACAGCCCACAGATACGCAGTATTTT
>TRBJ2-2|.|TRBV30|.
CAWSATNTGELFF
TGTGCCTGGAGTGCGACAAACACCGGGGAGCTGTTTTTT
>TRBJ2-3|.|TRBV28|.
CASSLAGGTDTQYF
TGTGCCAGCAGTTTGGCAGGGGGCACAGATACGCAGTATTTT
>TRBJ2-2|TRBD1|TRBV5-6|.
CASSFGTGGTGELFF
TGTGCCAGCAGCTTCGGGACAGGGGGCACCGGGGAGCTGTTTTTT
>TRBJ2-7|.|TRBV14|.
CATGIKSKGYEQYF
TGTGCCACGGGGATCAAAAGCAAGGGCTACGAGCAGTACTTC
>TRBJ2-7|.|TRBV6-5|.
CASSRTGPITYEQYF
TGTGCCAGCAGCCGTACAGGACCGATCACCTACGAGCAGTACTTC